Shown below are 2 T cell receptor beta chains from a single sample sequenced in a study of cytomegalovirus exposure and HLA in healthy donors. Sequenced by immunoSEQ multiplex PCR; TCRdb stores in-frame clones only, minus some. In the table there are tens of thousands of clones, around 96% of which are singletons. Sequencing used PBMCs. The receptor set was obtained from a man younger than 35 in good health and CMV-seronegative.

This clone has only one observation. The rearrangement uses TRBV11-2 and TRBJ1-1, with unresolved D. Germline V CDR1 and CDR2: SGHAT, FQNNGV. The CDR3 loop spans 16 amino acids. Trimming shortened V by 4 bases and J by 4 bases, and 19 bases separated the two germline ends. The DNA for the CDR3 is TGTGCCAGCAGCTCCTACTCCGTACGGGGAAGCACTGAAGCTTTCTTT. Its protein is CASSSYSVRGSTEAFF.

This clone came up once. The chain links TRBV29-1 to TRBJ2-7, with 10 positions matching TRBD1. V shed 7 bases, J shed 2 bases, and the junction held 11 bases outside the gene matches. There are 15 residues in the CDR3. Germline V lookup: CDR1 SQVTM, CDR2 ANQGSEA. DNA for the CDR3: TGCAGCGCCCTCGGGACAGGGGTCATTCCCTACGAGCAGTACTTC. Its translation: CSALGTGVIPYEQYF.